Below, 8 T cell receptor beta chains from the same sample are listed, as sequenced in a study of T cell responses to AZD1222 COVID-19 vaccine. This table comes from immunoSEQ multiplex PCR, and its TCRdb copy is limited to in-frame clones, with some not included. The data show about 160,000 clones, with 90% seen just once and approximately 1.6% held by the top ten. Source: peripheral blood, taken on day 0 of AZD1222 vaccination. The receptors were gathered from an adult in good health.

The chain employs TRBV5-1 and TRBJ1-1; maybe TRBD1 (5 bases). Between the trimmed V and J ends, which lost 8 bases and 2 bases, there was a span of 13 bases. Germline CDR1 SGHRS, CDR2 YFSETQ. CDR3 length equals 13 residues. CDR3 in DNA: TGCGCCAGTGGGCAGGGAGCAAACACTGAAGCTTTCTTT. This sequence encodes CASGQGANTEAFF.

The rearrangement uses TRBV7-2 and TRBJ1-4; D possibly corresponds to TRBD1 (5 bases). Trimming stripped 6 bases from V and 0 bases from J, with 11 bases between. CDR1 SGHTA and CDR2 FQGNSA come from the germline V gene. This CDR3 is built from 15 residues. The CDR3 coding sequence is TGTGCCAGCAGTCGAGACAGTGCAACTAATGAAAAACTGTTTTTT. Amino acid sequence: CASSRDSATNEKLFF.

The chain couples TRBV6-5 to TRBJ1-1; D unresolved. Trimming left V 8 bases short and J 1 base short, with 11 bases between. The CDR3 is 13 amino acids. Germline-derived CDR1 and CDR2 are MNHEY and SVGAGI. The CDR3 here is CASARTANTEAFF. The CDR3 nucleotides read TGTGCCAGCGCGCGGACGGCGAACACTGAAGCTTTCTTT.

This sequence joins TRBV7-2 and TRBJ1-5; D remains ambiguous. Germline V gene lookup returns CDR1 SGHTA and CDR2 FQGNSA. CDR3 size: 14 residues. Trimming took off 1 base at V and 3 bases at J, with 7 bases between the two ends. This CDR3 is CASSLGGFNQPQHF. The CDR3, as DNA: TGTGCCAGCAGCTTAGGAGGCTTCAATCAGCCCCAGCATTTT.

The chain is built from TRBV24-1 and TRBJ2-1; D not resolved. CDR3 size: 14 residues. Germline CDR1 and CDR2: KGHDR and SFDVKD. V lost 5 bases and J 6 bases, leaving 13 bases between the germline ends. The CDR3 coding sequence is TGTGCCACCAGTGCGGTTAACACGCTCAATGAGCAGTTCTTC. Its protein is CATSAVNTLNEQFF.

Here the CDR3 reads CASRNMHTANSNQPQHF. CDR3 DNA: TGTGCCAGCAGGAATATGCATACGGCAAATAGCAATCAGCCCCAGCATTTT. The chain recombines TRBV2 with TRBJ1-5; D gene uncertain. CDR3 size: 17 residues. Trimming stripped 6 bases from V and 0 bases from J, with 18 bases between. Per the germline V gene, CDR1 is SNHLY and CDR2 is FYNNEI.

The chain is built from TRBV19 and TRBJ1-6; a weak D match, TRBD1 (6 bases). Trimming removed 7 bases from V and 6 bases from J, with 10 bases in between. The CDR3 runs to 13 residues. CDR1 LNHDA and CDR2 SQIVND come from the germline V gene (reference sequence). The CDR3 spells CASKRQVNSPLHF. The CDR3 nucleotides are TGTGCCAGTAAGAGACAGGTTAATTCACCCCTCCACTTT.

V is TRBV3-1 (or the pseudogene TRBV3-2) and J is TRBJ1-1; a weak D match, TRBD1 (5 bases). CDR3 length: 14 residues. Deletions cut 2 bases from V and 5 bases from J, with 12 bases between. Germline CDR1 is LGHDT and CDR2 is YNNKEL (reference sequence). As DNA, the CDR3 is TGTGCCAGCAGCCAACAGGGAAGGTGGACTGAAGCTTTCTTT. Encoded protein: CASSQQGRWTEAFF.